The present T cell receptor (beta chain) was sequenced within a study of T cells after yellow fever vaccination. At the level of the study: Using CD3, CD45RA, CCR7 and CD95, the EM, EMRA, CM and Tscm memory subsets were sorted.

TCRdb processed the 5' RACE reads anew with MiXCR; each CDR3 protein has one entry. This table has tens of thousands of distinct CDR3 sequences, around 6.7% appearing once. Germline values: CDR1 LGHNA, CDR2 YSLEER. CDR3 length: 15 residues. The V segment lost 5 bases and the J segment 6 bases; nucleotides outside the gene matches: 6. Ten or more counts support this clonotype. Whole-study results and caveats: The secondary response was weaker, and its peak arrived faster, on day 5 versus 15. Post-booster reappearance was seen for most primary-vaccination clones (around 96% CD4, about 88% CD8). Of the clonotypes, a small share occurred in both CD4 and CD8 compartments.

This TCR came from a man aged 18 to 29 who received the YFV17D yellow fever vaccine. Sequences were derived from PBMCs, either bulk or a sorted T-cell subset (CD4+, CD8+, memory, or dextramer-sorted; not recorded which), sampled on the day of the first yellow fever vaccination. The rearrangement uses TRBV4-3 and TRBJ1-4, with 10 bases fitting TRBD1. This chain's CDR3 is CASSAQGTGDEKLFF. CDR3 sequence (DNA): TGCGCCAGCAGCGCCCAGGGGACAGGGGATGAAAAACTGTTTTTT.